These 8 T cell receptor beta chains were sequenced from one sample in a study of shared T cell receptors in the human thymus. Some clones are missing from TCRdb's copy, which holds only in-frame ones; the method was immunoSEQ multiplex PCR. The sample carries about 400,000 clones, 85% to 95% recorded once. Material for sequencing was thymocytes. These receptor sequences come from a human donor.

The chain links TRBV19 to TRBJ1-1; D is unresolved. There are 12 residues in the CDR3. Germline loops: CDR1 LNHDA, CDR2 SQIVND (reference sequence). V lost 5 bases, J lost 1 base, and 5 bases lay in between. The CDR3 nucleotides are TGTGCCAGTAGTCCGGGGAACACTGAAGCTTTCTTT. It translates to CASSPGNTEAFF.

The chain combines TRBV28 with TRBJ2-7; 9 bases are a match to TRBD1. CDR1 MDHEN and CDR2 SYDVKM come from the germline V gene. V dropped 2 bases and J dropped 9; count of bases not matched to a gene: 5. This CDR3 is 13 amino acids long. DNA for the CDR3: TGTGCCAGCAGTTTAGCTACAGGGGGCGGGCAGTACTTC. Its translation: CASSLATGGGQYF.

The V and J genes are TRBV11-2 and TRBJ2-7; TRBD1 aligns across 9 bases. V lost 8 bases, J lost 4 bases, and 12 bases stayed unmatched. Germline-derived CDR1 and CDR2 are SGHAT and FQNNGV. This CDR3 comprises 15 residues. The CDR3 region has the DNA TGTGCCAGCGAGATTCTGGGACAGGGTAAATACGAGCAGTACTTC. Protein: CASEILGQGKYEQYF.

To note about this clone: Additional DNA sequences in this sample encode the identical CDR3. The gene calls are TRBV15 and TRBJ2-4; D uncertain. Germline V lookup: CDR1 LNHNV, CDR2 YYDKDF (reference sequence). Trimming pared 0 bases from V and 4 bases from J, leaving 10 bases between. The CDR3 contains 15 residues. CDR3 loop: CATSRDQIPKNIQYF. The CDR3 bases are TGTGCCACCAGCAGAGATCAAATCCCTAAAAACATTCAGTACTTC.

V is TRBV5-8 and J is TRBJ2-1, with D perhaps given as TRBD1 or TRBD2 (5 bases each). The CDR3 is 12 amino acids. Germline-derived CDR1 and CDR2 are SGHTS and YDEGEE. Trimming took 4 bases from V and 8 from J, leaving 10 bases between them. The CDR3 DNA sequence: TGTGCCAGCAGCGGGGGAGTAGATGAGCAGTTCTTC. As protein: CASSGGVDEQFF.

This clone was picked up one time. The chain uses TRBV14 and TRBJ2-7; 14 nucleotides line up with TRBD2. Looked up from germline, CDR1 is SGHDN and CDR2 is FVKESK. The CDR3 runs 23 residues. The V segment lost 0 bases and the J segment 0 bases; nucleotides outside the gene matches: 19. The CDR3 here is CASSQEALGTSGRRHLYSYEQYF. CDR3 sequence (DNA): TGTGCCAGCAGCCAAGAGGCTTTAGGGACTAGCGGGAGACGGCACCTGTACTCCTACGAGCAGTACTTC.

The CDR3 protein is CASSLFPGQGGPWNTEAFF. The CDR3 DNA sequence: TGTGCCAGCAGTTTATTCCCCGGACAGGGGGGACCTTGGAACACTGAAGCTTTCTTT. The chain links TRBV27 to TRBJ1-1, with 10 bases identical to TRBD1. V was clipped by 1 base and J by 1 base; unmatched bases: 12. The CDR3 has 19 amino acids. Germline CDR1 reads MNHEY; CDR2 reads SMNVEV (reference sequence).

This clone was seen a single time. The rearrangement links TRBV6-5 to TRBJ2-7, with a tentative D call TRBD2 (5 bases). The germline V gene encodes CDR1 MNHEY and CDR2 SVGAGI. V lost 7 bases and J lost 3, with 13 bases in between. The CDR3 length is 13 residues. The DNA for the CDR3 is TGTGCCAGCACCTCGGGGAGTTTCTACGAGCAGTACTTC. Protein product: CASTSGSFYEQYF.